These T cell receptor beta chains were read from a single sample in a study of STAT3 mutations in large granular lymphocyte leukemia. Repertoires were generated with immunoSEQ multiplex PCR, while TCRdb's copy carries only in-frame clones and drops some. The sample lists 5,000 to 8,000 clones, 57% occurring once. Sequenced input: peripheral blood mononuclear cells. These receptors were obtained from a boy younger than 18 with T-cell large granular lymphocyte leukemia. Some clones in this sample may be carry-over from other donors' samples. CDR3s include the opening cysteine and the closing phenylalanine or tryptophan. Each record gives: J gene, clone size, D gene, V gene, CDR3 DNA, CDR3 protein. D genes are given only for firm matches. Clone size appears in some rows only: once, few, many, or a class for an expanded clone.

TRBJ2-7,-,-,TRBV5-5,TGTGCCAGCAGCTTGGCTGGCAGCTCCTACGAGCAGTACTTC,CASSLAGSSYEQYF
TRBJ2-3,-,-,TRBV9,TGTGCCAGCAGCGTAGATTCGGGGGCAGATACGCAGTATTTT,CASSVDSGADTQYF
TRBJ2-7,-,-,TRBV7-6,TGTGCCCCCGAGGTCTGGAGGCCTAGTTACGAGCAGTACTTC,CAPEVWRPSYEQYF
TRBJ1-5,-,-,TRBV6-6,TGTGCCAGCAGTTCAGGGGAGGGGAGGCAGCCCCAGCATTTT,CASSSGEGRQPQHF
TRBJ2-1,-,TRBD2,TRBV30,TGTGCCTGGAGATCCAGCGGGAGCCCCAATGAGCAGTTCTTC,CAWRSSGSPNEQFF
TRBJ2-5,-,-,TRBV13,TGTGCCAGCAGCTTAGGGCCGGACACAGACAAAGAGACCCAGTACTTC,CASSLGPDTDKETQYF
TRBJ2-3,-,TRBD2,TRBV5-6,TGTGCCAGCAGCTTGGGGGCAGCGGGGCCCTACACAGATACGCAGTATTTT,CASSLGAAGPYTDTQYF
TRBJ2-7,-,-,TRBV5-1,TGCGCCAGCAGTCTCCGGGCCTACGAGCAGTACTTC,CASSLRAYEQYF
TRBJ1-6,-,-,TRBV6-1,TGTGCCAGCAGCTATGACAGTCCACCCCTCCACTTT,CASSYDSPPLHF
TRBJ2-7,-,-,TRBV7-9,TGTGCCAGCAGCCCAGACCCGGACTTATCTGCCTACGAGCAGTACTTC,CASSPDPDLSAYEQYF
TRBJ2-3,-,-,TRBV5-6,TGTGCCAGCAGCTTCCGGGCTAGCACAGATACGCAGTATTTT,CASSFRASTDTQYF
TRBJ1-2,-,-,TRBV7-9,TGTGCCAGCATCGGGGCGTCAAATGGCTACACCTTC,CASIGASNGYTF
TRBJ2-7,-,-,TRBV29-1,TGCAGCGCGGGGGAGGAGAAGAGCGCCTACGAGCAGTACTTC,CSAGEEKSAYEQYF
TRBJ2-7,once,-,TRBV5-1,TGCGCCAGCAGCTTGGTGACAGGTTCTCCCTACGAGCAGTACTTC,CASSLVTGSPYEQYF
TRBJ1-5,few,-,TRBV27,TGTGCCAGCAGTGAACTGGTTAGCAATCAGCCCCAGCATTTT,CASSELVSNQPQHF
TRBJ1-5,-,TRBD1,TRBV7-9,TGTGCCAGCAGCGGACAGGGAGATCAGCCCCAGCATTTT,CASSGQGDQPQHF
TRBJ2-7,few,TRBD1,TRBV7-9,TGTGCCAGCAGTCAGGGACAGCCCAGACACGAGCAGTACTTC,CASSQGQPRHEQYF
TRBJ2-5,-,-,TRBV7-7,TGTGCTAGCAGCTTAGATTCTCCCTGGGGGACCCAGTACTTC,CASSLDSPWGTQYF
TRBJ2-5,few,-,TRBV7-9,TGTGCCAGCAGCTTAGGTTTGGGCAGTGGGGAGACCCAGTACTTC,CASSLGLGSGETQYF
TRBJ2-6,-,-,TRBV6-1,TGTGCCAGCAGTGAATCATCCTCTGGGGCCAACGTCCTGACTTTC,CASSESSSGANVLTF
TRBJ2-7,-,TRBD2,TRBV6-5,TGTGCCAGCAGTTGGGGCGGGGGCTACGAGCAGTACTTC,CASSWGGGYEQYF
TRBJ1-6,few,TRBD1,TRBV2,TGTGCCAGCAGTCCCGGGACAGGGTATTTCCCCCTCCACTTT,CASSPGTGYFPLHF
TRBJ2-2,-,TRBD2,TRBV7-9,TGTGCCAGCAGCGGTCTAGCGGGTCGCTCTCTGCAGACCGGGGAGCTGTTTTTT,CASSGLAGRSLQTGELFF
TRBJ2-2,-,-,TRBV7-9,TGTGCCAGCAGGCAATCGCCCGGGGAGCTGTTTTTT,CASRQSPGELFF
TRBJ1-4,-,-,TRBV18,TGTGCCAGCTCACCAACAACTAATGAAAAACTGTTTTTT,CASSPTTNEKLFF
TRBJ2-7,few,TRBD1,TRBV5-4,TGTGCCAGCAGCTTGGAGGGACAGGGTGCCTACGAGCAGTACTTC,CASSLEGQGAYEQYF
TRBJ1-2,few,TRBD1,TRBV29-1,TGCAGCGTTGTCCAGGACAGGGGGCGAGTGAACTATGGCTACACCTTC,CSVVQDRGRVNYGYTF
TRBJ1-1,once,TRBD1,TRBV5-6,TGTGCCAGCAGCTATCTGGACAGGAAGAACACTGAAGCTTTCTTT,CASSYLDRKNTEAFF
TRBJ2-7,-,-,TRBV4-1,TGCGCCAGCAGCCAAGGGTCACAGTACTTC,CASSQGSQYF
TRBJ2-7,-,TRBD1,TRBV28,TGTGCCAGCAGGACAGGGTACTACGAGCAGTACTTC,CASRTGYYEQYF
TRBJ2-7,few,-,TRBV6-5,TGTGCCAGCAGTTACTCGACTTCACCACTTCCTGGCGAGCAGTACTTC,CASSYSTSPLPGEQYF
TRBJ1-2,once,-,TRBV7-9,TGTGCCAGCAGCTTAGAGACGGTAATACGATACTATGGCTACACCTTC,CASSLETVIRYYGYTF
TRBJ2-7,-,-,TRBV7-6,TGTGCCAGCAGCCAGGGAACCTACGAGCAGTACTTC,CASSQGTYEQYF
TRBJ1-5,-,TRBD1,TRBV27,TGTGCCAGCAGTATCAGGGGGCGCAGGGAGCCCCAGCATTTT,CASSIRGRREPQHF
TRBJ2-7,-,-,TRBV7-9,TGTGCCAGCAGCTCTACCTACGAGCAGTACTTC,CASSSTYEQYF
TRBJ2-7,-,TRBD2,TRBV11-2,TGTGCCAGCAGCCCCATCCGTGTTAGCGGGCACTCCTACGAGCAGTACTTC,CASSPIRVSGHSYEQYF